This T cell receptor (beta chain) was recovered during a study of T-cell reconstitution after alpha-beta-depleted transplantation in children. The CDR3 is made up of 15 amino acids. The V end lost 6 bases, the J end lost 2 bases, and 15 bases lay between the germline ends. Germline V lookup: CDR1 MDHEN, CDR2 SYDVKM. The library targeted TCRbeta and was prepared with unique molecular identifiers. TCRdb independently ran MiXCR on the PCR reads; one entry per CDR3 protein. Of around 370,000 distinct CDR3 sequences in the sample, about 9.4% were seen once. This clonotype was seen ten or more times. The sequences come from PBMCs from the stem cell graft donor, collected from the stem cell graft. The TCR sequence derives from a human donor who donated a stem cell graft to a child with acute lymphoblastic leukemia. This chain connects TRBV28 to TRBJ2-3, with a weak D call TRBD1 (6 bases). The CDR3 DNA is TGTGCCAGCAGGGAGCGGACAGCACCCACAGATACGCAGTATTTT. Its protein is CASRERTAPTDTQYF.